The clone carrying this T cell receptor (beta chain) was detected many times. As it was prepared, the TCRbeta library received unique molecular identifiers. TCRdb reanalysed the PCR reads using MiXCR and keeps one entry per CDR3 protein. The sample carries about 180,000 distinct CDR3 sequences, more than 9.5% recorded once. Trimming pared 6 bases from V and 10 bases from J, leaving 13 bases between. The CDR3 totals 12 residues. CDR1 and CDR2 from the germline V gene are SGHTA and FQGNSA. These data are taken from a study of T-cell reconstitution after alpha-beta-depleted transplantation in children. The V call is TRBV7-2, the J call TRBJ2-1; D call uncertain. The specimen comprised PBMCs, sampled before TCRalphabeta/CD19-depleted stem cell transplant. This receptor was identified in a boy between 2 and 10 years old with acute myeloid leukemia, due to receive a stem cell transplant. The DNA of the CDR3 is TGTGCCAGCAGTTCGTATACGCTGGAGCAGTTCTTC. Its protein product is CASSSYTLEQFF.